This T cell receptor beta chain appears in the sequencing data of a study of control samples from healthy donors and cancer patients. Repertoires were generated with immunoSEQ multiplex PCR, while TCRdb's copy carries only in-frame clones and drops some. The sample contains about 190,000 clones, about 93% of which appear only once. The V gene lost 1 base and the J gene lost 7 bases, with 7 bases spanning the gap. The CDR3 covers 13 residues. Looked up from germline, CDR1 is LGHDT and CDR2 is YNNKEL (reference sequence). The sample consisted of blood. This clonotype was sampled from a man between 18 and 35 years old in good health. V is TRBV3-1 (or the pseudogene TRBV3-2) and J is TRBJ2-2; D gene ambiguous. The CDR3 spells CASSQVRNGELFF. CDR3 sequence (DNA): TGTGCCAGCAGCCAAGTTAGGAACGGGGAGCTGTTTTTT.